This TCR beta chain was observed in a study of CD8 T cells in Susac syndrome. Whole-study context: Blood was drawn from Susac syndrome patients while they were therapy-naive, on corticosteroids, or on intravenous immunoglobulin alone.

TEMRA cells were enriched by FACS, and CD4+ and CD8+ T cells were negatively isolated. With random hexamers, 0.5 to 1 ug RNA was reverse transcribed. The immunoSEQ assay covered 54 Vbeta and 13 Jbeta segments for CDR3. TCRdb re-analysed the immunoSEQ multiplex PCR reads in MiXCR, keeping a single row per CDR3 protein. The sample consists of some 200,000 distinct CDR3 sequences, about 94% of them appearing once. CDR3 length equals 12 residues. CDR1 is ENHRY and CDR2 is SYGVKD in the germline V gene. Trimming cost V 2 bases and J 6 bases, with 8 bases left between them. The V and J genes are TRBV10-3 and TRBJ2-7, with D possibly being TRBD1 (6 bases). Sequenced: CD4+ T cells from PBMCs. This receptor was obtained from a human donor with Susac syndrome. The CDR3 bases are TGTGCCATCAGTGAGCGAGGGGGCGAGCAGTACTTC. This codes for CAISERGGEQYF.